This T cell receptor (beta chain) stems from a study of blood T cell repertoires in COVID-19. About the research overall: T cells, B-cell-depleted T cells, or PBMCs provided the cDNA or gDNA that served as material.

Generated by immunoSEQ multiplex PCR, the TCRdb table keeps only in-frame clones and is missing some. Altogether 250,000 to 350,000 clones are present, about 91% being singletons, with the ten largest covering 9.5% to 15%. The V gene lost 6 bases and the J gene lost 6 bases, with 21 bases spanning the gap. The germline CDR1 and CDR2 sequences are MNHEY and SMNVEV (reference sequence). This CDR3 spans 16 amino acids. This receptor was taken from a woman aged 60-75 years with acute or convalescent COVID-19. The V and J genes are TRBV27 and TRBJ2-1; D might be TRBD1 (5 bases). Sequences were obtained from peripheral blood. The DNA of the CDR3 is TGTGCCAGCAGCTGGGGCGGACGGACGAACTTCAATGAGCAGTTCTTC. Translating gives CASSWGGRTNFNEQFF.